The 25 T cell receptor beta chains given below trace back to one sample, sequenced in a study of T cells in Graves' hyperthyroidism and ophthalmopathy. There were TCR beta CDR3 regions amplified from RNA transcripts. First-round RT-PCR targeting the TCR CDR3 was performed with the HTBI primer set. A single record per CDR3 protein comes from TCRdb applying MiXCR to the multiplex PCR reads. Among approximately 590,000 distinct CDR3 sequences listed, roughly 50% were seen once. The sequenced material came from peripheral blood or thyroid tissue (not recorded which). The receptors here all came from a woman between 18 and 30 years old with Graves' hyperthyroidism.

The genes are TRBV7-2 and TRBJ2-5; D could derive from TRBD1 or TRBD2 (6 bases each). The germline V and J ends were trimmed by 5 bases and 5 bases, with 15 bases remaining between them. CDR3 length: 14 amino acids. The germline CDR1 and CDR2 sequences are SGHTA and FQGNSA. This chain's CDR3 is CASSRTTGWETQYF. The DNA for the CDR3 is TGTGCCAGCAGCCGGACTACAGGGTGGGAGACCCAGTACTTC.

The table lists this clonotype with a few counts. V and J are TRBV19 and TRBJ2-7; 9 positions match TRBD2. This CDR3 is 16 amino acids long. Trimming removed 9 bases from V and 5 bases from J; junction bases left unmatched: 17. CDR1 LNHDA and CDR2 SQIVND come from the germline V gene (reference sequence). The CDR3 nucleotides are TGTGCCAGCAGCCTCAAGGGAAGCGGGAGGTTCGACGAGCAGTACTTC. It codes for CASSLKGSGRFDEQYF.

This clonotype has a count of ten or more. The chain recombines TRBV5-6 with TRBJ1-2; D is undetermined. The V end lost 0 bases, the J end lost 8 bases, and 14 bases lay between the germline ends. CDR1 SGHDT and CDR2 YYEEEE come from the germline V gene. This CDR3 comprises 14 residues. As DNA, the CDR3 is TGTGCCAGCAGCTTGGCTGGGTTCGACGCCGGCTACACCTTC. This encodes CASSLAGFDAGYTF.

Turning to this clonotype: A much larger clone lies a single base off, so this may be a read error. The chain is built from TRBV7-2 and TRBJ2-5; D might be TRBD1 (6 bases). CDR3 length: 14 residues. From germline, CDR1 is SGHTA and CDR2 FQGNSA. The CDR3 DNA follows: TGTGCCAGCAGCGGTGGGTCAGGGGAAGAGGCCCAGTACTTC. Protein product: CASSGGSGEEAQYF.

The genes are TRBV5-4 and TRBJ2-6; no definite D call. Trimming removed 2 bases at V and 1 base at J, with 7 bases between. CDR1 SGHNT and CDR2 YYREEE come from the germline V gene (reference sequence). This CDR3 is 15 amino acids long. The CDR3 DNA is TGTGCCAGCAGCTTACCCCCTTCTGGGGCCAACGTCCTGACTTTC. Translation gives CASSLPPSGANVLTF.

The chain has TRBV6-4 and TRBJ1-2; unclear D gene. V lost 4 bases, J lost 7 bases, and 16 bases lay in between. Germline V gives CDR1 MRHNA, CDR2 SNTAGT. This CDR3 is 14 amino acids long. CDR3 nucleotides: TGTGCCAGCAGTGCCTCCCTCGGGTCCAGTGGCTACACCTTC. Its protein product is CASSASLGSSGYTF.

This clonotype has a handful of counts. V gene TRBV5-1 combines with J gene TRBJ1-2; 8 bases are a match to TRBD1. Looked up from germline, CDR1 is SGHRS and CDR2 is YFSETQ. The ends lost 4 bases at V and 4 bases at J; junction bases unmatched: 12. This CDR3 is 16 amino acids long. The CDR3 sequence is CASSHDPGQELYGYTF. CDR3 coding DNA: TGCGCCAGCAGCCACGATCCGGGACAGGAACTCTATGGCTACACCTTC.

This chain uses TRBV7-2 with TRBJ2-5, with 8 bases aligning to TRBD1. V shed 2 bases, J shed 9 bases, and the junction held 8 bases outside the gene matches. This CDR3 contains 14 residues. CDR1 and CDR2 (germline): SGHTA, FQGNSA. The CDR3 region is CASSLQGAREAQYF. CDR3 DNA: TGTGCCAGCAGCTTACAGGGGGCGAGGGAGGCCCAGTACTTC.

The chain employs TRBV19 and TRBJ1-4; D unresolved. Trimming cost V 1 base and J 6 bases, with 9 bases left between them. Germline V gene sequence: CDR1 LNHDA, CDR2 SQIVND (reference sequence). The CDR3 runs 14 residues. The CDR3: CASSIGPDDEKLFF. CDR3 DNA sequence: TGTGCCAGTAGTATAGGTCCGGACGATGAAAAACTGTTTTTT. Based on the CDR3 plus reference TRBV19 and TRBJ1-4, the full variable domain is DGGITQSPKYLFRKEGQNVTLSCEQNLNHDAMYWYRQDPGQGLRLIYYSQIVNDFQKGDIAEGYSVSREKKESFPLTVTSAQKNPTAFYLCASSIGPDDEKLFFGSGTQLSVL.

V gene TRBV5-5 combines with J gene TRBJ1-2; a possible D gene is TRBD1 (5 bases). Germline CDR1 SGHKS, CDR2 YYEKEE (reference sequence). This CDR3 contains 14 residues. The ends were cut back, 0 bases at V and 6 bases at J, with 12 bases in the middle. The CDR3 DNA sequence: TGTGCCAGCAGCTTGGCCGCGGGACGTGATGGCTACACCTTC. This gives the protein CASSLAAGRDGYTF.

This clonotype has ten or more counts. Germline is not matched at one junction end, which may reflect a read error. CDR3 coding DNA: TGTGCCAGCAGCTCACTAGCGATGGAGTTCTTC. Protein product: CASSSLAMEFF. The V gene is TRBV7-9, the J gene TRBJ2-5, with TRBD2 identical over 7 bases. Germline V gene sequence: CDR1 SEHNR, CDR2 FQNEAQ (reference sequence). This CDR3 has 11 amino acids.

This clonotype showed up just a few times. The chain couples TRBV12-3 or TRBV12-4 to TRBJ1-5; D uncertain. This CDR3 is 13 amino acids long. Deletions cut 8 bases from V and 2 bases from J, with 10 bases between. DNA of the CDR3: TGTGCCAGCGCCGGGTCTCGCAATCAGCCCCAGCATTTT. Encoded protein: CASAGSRNQPQHF.

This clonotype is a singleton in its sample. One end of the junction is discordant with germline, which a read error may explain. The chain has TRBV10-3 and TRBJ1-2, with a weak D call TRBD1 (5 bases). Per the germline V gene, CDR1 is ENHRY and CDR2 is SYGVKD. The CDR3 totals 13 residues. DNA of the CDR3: TGTGCCATCAGTCGCCCGGACAACTATGGCTGCACCTTC. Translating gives CAISRPDNYGCTF.

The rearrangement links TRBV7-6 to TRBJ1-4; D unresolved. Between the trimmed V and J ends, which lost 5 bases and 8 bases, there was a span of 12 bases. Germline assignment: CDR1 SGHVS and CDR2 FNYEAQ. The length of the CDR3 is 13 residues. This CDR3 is CASSPPAGEKLFF. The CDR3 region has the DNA TGTGCCAGCAGCCCACCCGCTGGGGAAAAACTGTTTTTT.

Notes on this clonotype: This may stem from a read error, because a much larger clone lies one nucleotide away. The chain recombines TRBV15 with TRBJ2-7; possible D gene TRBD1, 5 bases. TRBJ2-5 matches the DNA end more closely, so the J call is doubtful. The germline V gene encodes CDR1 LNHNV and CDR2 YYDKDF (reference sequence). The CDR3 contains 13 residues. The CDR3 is CATSIGVQETQYF. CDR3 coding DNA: TGTGCCACCAGCATAGGGGTACAAGAGACCCAGTACTTC.

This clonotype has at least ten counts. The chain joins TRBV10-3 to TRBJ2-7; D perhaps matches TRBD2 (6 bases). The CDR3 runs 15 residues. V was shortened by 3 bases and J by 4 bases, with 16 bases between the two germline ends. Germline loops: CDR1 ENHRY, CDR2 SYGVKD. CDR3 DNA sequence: TGTGCCATCAGTGACTCGGGCACGGGGAGGTACGAGCAGTACTTC. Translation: CAISDSGTGRYEQYF.

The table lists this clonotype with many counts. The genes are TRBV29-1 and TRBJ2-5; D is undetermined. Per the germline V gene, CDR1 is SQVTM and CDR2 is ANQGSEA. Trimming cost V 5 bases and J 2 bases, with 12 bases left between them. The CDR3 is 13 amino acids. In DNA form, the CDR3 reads TGCAGCGTTATTTCGGACGGGCAAGAGACCCAGTACTTC. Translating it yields CSVISDGQETQYF.

The CDR3 protein is CATSRRTISSSPLHF. CDR3 DNA sequence: TGTGCCACCAGCAGGAGGACGATATCAAGTTCACCCCTCCACTTT. The rearrangement links TRBV15 to TRBJ1-6, with unresolved D. Trimming stripped 3 bases from V and 9 bases from J, with 15 bases between. CDR3 size: 15 residues. The germline CDR1 and CDR2 sequences are LNHNV and YYDKDF (reference sequence).

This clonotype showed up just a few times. The CDR3 reads CASSTKNWVFF. Here the CDR3 DNA reads TGTGCCAGCAGTACTAAGAATTGGGTGTTTTTT. This sequence joins TRBV2 and TRBJ1-4; D not certain. Germline V gives CDR1 SNHLY, CDR2 FYNNEI. The CDR3 covers 11 residues. V was shortened by 5 bases and J by 15 bases, with 13 bases between the two germline ends.

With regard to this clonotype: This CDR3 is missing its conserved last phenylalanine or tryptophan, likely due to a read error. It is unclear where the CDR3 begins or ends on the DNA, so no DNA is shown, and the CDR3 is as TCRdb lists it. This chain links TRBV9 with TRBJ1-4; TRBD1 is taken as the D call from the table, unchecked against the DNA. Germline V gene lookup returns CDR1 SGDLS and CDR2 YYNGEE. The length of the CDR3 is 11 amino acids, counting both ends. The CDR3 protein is CASSEYGTGLL.

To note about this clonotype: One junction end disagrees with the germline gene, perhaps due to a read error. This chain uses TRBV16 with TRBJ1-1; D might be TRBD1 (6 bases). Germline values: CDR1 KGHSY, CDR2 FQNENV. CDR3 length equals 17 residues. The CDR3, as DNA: TGCGCCAGCAGCTTGGCTTTCGCGCGACAGGTGAACACTGAAGCTTTCTTT. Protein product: CASSLAFARQVNTEAFF.

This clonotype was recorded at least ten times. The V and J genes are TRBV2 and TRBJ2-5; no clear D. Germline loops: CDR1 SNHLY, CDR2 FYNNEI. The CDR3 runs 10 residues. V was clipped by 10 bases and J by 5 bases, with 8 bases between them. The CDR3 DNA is TGTGCCACATTCCAGGAGACCCAGTACTTC. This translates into CATFQETQYF.

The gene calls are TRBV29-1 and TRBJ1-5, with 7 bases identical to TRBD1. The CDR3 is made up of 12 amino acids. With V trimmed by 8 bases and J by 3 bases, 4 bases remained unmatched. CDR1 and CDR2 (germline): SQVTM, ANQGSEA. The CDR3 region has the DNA TGCAGCCACAGGGGCGACAATCAGCCCCAGCATTTT. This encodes CSHRGDNQPQHF.

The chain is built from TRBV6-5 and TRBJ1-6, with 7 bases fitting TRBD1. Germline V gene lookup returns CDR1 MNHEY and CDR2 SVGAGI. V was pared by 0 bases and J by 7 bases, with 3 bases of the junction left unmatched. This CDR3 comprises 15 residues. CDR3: CASSYSTGRNSPLHF. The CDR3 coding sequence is TGTGCCAGCAGTTACTCGACAGGGAGGAATTCACCCCTCCACTTT.

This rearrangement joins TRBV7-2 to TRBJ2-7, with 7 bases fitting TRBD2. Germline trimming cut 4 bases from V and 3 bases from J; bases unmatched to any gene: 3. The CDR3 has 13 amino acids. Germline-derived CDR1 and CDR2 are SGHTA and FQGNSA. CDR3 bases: TGTGCCAGCAGCTGGCCGGGGGGCTACGAGCAGTACTTC. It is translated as CASSWPGGYEQYF.